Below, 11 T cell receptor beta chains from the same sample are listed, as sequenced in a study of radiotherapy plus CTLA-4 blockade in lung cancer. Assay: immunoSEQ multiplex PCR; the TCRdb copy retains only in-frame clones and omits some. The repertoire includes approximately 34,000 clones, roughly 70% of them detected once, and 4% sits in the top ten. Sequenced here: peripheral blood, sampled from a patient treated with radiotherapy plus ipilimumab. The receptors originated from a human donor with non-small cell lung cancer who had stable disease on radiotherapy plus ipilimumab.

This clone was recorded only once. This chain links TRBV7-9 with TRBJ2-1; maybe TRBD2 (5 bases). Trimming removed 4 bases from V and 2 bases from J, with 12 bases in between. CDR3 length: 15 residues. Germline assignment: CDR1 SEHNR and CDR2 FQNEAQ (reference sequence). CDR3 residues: CASSSRTSPYNEQFF. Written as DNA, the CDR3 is TGTGCCAGCAGCTCGAGGACTTCCCCCTACAATGAGCAGTTCTTC.

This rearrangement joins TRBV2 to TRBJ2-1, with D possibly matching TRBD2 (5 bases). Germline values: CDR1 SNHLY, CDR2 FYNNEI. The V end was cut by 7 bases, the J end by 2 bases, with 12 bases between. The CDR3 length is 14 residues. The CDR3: CASIGRGPYNEQFF. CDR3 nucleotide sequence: TGTGCCAGCATAGGGAGAGGCCCCTACAATGAGCAGTTCTTC.

CDR3 DNA sequence: TGCAGCGCTCGAATGGATGAGCAGTTCTTC. Encoded protein: CSARMDEQFF. V is TRBV29-1 and J is TRBJ2-1; D unclear. This CDR3 region has 10 residues. Germline-derived CDR1 and CDR2 are SQVTM and ANQGSEA. The V end was cut by 7 bases, the J end by 8 bases, with 9 bases between.

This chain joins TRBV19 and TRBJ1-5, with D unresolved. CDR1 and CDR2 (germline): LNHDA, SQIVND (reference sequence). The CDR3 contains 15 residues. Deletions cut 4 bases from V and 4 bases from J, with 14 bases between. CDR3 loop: CASSSPRIRNQPQHF. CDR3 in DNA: TGTGCCAGTAGTAGTCCCCGTATCCGGAATCAGCCCCAGCATTTT. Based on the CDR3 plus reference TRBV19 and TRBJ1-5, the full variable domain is DGGITQSPKYLFRKEGQNVTLSCEQNLNHDAMYWYRQDPGQGLRLIYYSQIVNDFQKGDIAEGYSVSREKKESFPLTVTSAQKNPTAFYLCASSSPRIRNQPQHFGDGTRLSIL.

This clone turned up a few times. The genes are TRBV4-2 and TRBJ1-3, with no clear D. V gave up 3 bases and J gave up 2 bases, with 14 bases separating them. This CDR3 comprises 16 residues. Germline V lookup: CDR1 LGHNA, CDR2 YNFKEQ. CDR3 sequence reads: CASSQTPGPPGNTIYF. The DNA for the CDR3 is TGTGCCAGCAGCCAGACACCCGGACCGCCTGGAAACACCATATATTTT.

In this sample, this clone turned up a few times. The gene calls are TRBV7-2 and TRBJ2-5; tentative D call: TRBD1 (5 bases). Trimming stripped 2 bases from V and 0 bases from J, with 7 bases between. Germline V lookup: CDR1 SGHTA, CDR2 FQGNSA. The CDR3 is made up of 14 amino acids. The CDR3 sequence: CASSLQGYQETQYF. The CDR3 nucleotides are TGTGCCAGCAGCTTACAGGGCTACCAAGAGACCCAGTACTTC.

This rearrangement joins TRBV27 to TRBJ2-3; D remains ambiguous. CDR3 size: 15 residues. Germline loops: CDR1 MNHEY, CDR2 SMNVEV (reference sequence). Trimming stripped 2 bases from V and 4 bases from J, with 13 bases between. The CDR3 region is CASSLAVWDSDTQYF. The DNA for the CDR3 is TGTGCCAGCAGTTTAGCGGTTTGGGATTCAGATACGCAGTATTTT.

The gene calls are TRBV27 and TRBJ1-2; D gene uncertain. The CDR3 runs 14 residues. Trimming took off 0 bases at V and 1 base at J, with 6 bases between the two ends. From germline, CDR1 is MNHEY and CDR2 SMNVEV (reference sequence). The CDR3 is CASSLSWNNYGYTF. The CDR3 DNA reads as TGTGCCAGCAGTTTATCGTGGAATAACTATGGCTACACCTTC.

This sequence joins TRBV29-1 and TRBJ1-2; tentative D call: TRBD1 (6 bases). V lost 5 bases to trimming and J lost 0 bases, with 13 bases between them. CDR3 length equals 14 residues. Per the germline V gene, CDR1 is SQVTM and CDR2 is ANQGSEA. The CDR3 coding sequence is TGCAGCGTTAGGGAGGGGGGCCCTAACTATGGCTACACCTTC. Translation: CSVREGGPNYGYTF.

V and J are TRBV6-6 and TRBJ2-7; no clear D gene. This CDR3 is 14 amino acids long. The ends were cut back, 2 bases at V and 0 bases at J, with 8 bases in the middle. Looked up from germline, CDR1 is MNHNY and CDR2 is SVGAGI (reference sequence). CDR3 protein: CASSYSPSSYEQYF. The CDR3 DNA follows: TGTGCCAGCAGTTACAGTCCGAGCTCCTACGAGCAGTACTTC.

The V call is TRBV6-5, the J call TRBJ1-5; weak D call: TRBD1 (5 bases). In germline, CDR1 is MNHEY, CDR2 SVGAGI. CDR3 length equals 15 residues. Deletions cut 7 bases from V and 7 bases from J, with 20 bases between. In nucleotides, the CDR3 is TGTGCCAGCACCACCGTTACGGGGGAGTCCCAGCCCCAGCATTTT. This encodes CASTTVTGESQPQHF.